The present TCR beta chain was sequenced within a study of T-cell reconstitution after alpha-beta-depleted transplantation in children. In its sample, this clonotype was seen a few times. Unique molecular identifiers were incorporated during preparation of the TCRbeta library. TCRdb itself ran the PCR reads through MiXCR, one entry per CDR3 protein. The table records nearly 550,000 distinct CDR3 sequences, around 20% of them present only once. This CDR3 has 13 amino acids. V was cut by 5 bases and J by 0 bases, with 11 bases left in between. In germline, CDR1 is SQVTM, CDR2 ANQGSEA. The chain combines TRBV29-1 with TRBJ2-7; tentatively, D is TRBD1 (5 bases). Specimen: PBMCs from the stem cell graft donor, collected from the stem cell graft. This clonotype was sampled from a human donor who donated a stem cell graft to a child with acute lymphoblastic leukemia. The CDR3 DNA reads as TGCAGCGTTAAGGGGTCCAACTCCTACGAGCAGTACTTC. The encoded protein is CSVKGSNSYEQYF.